Listed below are T cell receptor beta chains from one sample, sequenced in a study of cytomegalovirus exposure and HLA in healthy donors. Generated by immunoSEQ multiplex PCR, the TCRdb table keeps only in-frame clones and is missing some. This repertoire shows over 95,000 clones, less than 80% found once; its top ten account for roughly 2%. Material for sequencing was PBMCs. These receptors were obtained from a man aged 35 to 55 in good health and CMV-seronegative. The CDR3 runs from the conserved cysteine through the conserved F or W. The order of the fields is CDR3 protein, V gene, J gene.

CASTQASGSSYEQYF	TRBV10-2	TRBJ2-7
CASSFEARGETQYF	TRBV27	TRBJ2-5
CASSVDREANYGYTF	TRBV7-9	TRBJ1-2
CASSSRRVGSYEQYF	TRBV6-1	TRBJ2-7
CATSRAGAGGGEQYF	TRBV15	TRBJ2-7
CAWSGFSDRHTEAFF	TRBV30	TRBJ1-1
CASSPQGREQYF	TRBV28	TRBJ2-7
CASRGSGTGHLNTEAFF	TRBV19	TRBJ1-1
CASSLGQGQGYTF	TRBV18	TRBJ1-2
CASSLAGQGFHEQYF	TRBV11-2	TRBJ2-7
CSVKVAGGQETQYF	TRBV29-1	TRBJ2-5
CASSVGQGNANTGELFF	TRBV9	TRBJ2-2
CASSQPGTYEQYF	TRBV4-2	TRBJ2-7
CASSFSGGINEQFF	TRBV28	TRBJ2-1
CASSITVGEQYF	TRBV19	TRBJ2-7
CASTPGGTRESPLHF	TRBV4-1	TRBJ1-6
CSVGQGGNTEAFF	TRBV29-1	TRBJ1-1
CASSSNQETQYF	TRBV7-9	TRBJ2-5
CATRGRSTDTQYF	TRBV2	TRBJ2-3
CASSQAPGLGAETQYF	TRBV4-1	TRBJ2-5
CSSSLRDSTSSGNTIYF	TRBV7-9	TRBJ1-3
CASSPGGGNTIYF	TRBV11-2	TRBJ1-3
CASSPPGVGPIQYF	TRBV28	TRBJ2-4
CASSYSGDRGGSPLHF	TRBV6-5	TRBJ1-6
CASSYGREGRNEQFF	TRBV6-5	TRBJ2-1
CAWSAGGAGVNTEAFF	TRBV30	TRBJ1-1
CASIWGVSTGELFF	TRBV6-1	TRBJ2-2
CASSLDSRQGYGYTF	TRBV7-8	TRBJ1-2
CASSSAPSGAPYNEQFF	TRBV7-9	TRBJ2-1
CASSHTDTQYF	TRBV6-6	TRBJ2-3
CASSVAGGGGRDEQYF	TRBV9	TRBJ2-7
CSVIAGSTDTQYF	TRBV29-1	TRBJ2-3
CASSIDSSTGSTGELFF	TRBV19	TRBJ2-2
CASSLGQANTEAFF	TRBV5-1	TRBJ1-1
CASSSFYEQYF	TRBV11-1	TRBJ2-7
CASSQDRSGPRTQETQYF	TRBV4-1	TRBJ2-5
CASSGGLAGADTQYF	TRBV6-1	TRBJ2-3
CASSRSGGLAANTIYF	TRBV4-3	TRBJ1-3
CASRGDRGGNQPQHF	TRBV6-1	TRBJ1-5
CANHRDSPVYNEQFF	TRBV2	TRBJ2-1
CASSLAYLGQPNEKLFF	TRBV5-8	TRBJ1-4
CASPPGGGGGELFF	TRBV7-2	TRBJ2-2
CATRGQLNEKLFF	TRBV6-5	TRBJ1-4
CATSSLEQGAQEKLFF	TRBV15	TRBJ1-4
CASSLPTSGMETQYF	TRBV7-2	TRBJ2-5
CASSHPEDRANQPQHF	TRBV28	TRBJ1-5
CASRGTGYNSPLHF	TRBV5-1	TRBJ1-6
CASSLLPDFYEQYF	TRBV7-9	TRBJ2-7
CASSPRLAGGHEQYF	TRBV5-8	-
CASSPLGQGRYGYTF	TRBV18	TRBJ1-2
CASSLLWTGLPEQYF	TRBV5-6	TRBJ2-7
CASSKGLAERGELFF	TRBV5-1	TRBJ2-2
CASSQPTTRNSYEQYF	TRBV4-1	TRBJ2-7
CASSVQGPPVEQFF	TRBV5-1	TRBJ2-1
CASSHDRVSYEQYF	TRBV4-3	TRBJ2-7
CASSYSIALNTEAFF	TRBV6-5	TRBJ1-1
CASSLGRAGDTEAFF	TRBV28	TRBJ1-1
CASFRTSGTYEQYF	TRBV6-1	TRBJ2-7